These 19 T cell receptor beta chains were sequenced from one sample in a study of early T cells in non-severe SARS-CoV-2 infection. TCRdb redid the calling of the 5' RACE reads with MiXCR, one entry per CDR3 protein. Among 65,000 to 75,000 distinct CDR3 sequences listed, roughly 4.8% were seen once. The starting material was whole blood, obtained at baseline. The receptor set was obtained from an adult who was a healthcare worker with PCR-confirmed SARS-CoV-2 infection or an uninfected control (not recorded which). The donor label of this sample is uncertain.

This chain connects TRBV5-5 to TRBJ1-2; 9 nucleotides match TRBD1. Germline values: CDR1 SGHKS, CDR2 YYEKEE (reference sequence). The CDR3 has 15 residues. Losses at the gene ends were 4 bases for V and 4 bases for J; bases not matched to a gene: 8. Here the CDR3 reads CASSHRTGDFYGYTF. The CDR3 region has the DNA TGTGCCAGCAGCCACCGGACAGGGGATTTCTATGGCTACACCTTC.

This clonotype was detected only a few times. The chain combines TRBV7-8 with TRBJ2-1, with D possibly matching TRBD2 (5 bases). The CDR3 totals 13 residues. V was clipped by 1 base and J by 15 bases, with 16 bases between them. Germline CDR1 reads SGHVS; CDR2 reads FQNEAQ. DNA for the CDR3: TGTGCCAGCAGCTTAGGTGCCAGGCAACGGGGGTTCTTC. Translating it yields CASSLGARQRGFF.

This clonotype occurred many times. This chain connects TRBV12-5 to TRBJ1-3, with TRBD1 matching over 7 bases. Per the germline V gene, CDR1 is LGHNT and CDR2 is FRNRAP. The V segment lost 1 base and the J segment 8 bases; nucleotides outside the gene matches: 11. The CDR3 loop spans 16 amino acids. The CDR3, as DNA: TGTGCTAGTGGTTTGGGACATGACAGGGCCCGGGACACCATATATTTT. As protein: CASGLGHDRARDTIYF.

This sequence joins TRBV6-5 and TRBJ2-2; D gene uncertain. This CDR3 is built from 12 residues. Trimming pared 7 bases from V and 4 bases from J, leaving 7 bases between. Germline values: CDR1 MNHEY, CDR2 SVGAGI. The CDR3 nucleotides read TGTGCCAGCACCCAGTTCACCGGGGAGCTGTTTTTT. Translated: CASTQFTGELFF.

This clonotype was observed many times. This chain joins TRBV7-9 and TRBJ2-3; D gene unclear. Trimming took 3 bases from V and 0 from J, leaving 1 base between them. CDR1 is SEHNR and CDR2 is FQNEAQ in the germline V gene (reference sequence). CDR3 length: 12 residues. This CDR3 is CASSFSTDTQYF. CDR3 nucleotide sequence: TGTGCCAGCAGCTTTAGCACAGATACGCAGTATTTT.

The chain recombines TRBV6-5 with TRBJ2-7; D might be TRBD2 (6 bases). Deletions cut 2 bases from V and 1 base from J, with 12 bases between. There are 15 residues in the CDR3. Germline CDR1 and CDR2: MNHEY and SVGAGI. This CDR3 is CASSYVAGRSYEQYF. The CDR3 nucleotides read TGTGCCAGCAGTTACGTAGCAGGGAGGTCCTACGAGCAGTACTTC.

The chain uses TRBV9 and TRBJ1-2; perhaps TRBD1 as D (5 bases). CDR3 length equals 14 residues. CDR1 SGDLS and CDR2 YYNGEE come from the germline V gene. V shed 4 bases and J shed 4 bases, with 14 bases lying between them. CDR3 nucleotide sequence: TGTGCCAGCAGCTTAAGCTCCGGGACCTATGGCTACACCTTC. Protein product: CASSLSSGTYGYTF.

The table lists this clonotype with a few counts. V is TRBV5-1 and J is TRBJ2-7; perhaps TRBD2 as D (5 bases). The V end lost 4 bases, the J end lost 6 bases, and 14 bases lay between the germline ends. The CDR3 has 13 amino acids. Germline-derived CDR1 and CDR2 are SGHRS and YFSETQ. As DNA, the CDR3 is TGCGCCAGCAGCCCCCAGGAGGCGGGCGAGCAGTACTTC. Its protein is CASSPQEAGEQYF.

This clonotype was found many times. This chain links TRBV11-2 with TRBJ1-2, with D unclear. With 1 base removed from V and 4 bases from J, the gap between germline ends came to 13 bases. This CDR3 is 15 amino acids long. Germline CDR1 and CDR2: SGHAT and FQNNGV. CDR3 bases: TGTGCCAGCAGCTTAGGCCCCAAGACCTTCTATGGCTACACCTTC. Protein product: CASSLGPKTFYGYTF.

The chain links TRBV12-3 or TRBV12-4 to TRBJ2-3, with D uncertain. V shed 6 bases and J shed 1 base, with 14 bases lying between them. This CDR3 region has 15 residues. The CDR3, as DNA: TGTGCCAGCAGCCCTGAAGTTTTTCGCACAGATACGCAGTATTTT. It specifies CASSPEVFRTDTQYF.

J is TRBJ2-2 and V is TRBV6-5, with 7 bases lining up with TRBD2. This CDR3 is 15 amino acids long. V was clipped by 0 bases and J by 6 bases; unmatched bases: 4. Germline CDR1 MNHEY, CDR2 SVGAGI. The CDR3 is CASSYSGGTAGELFF. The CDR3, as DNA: TGTGCCAGCAGTTACTCCGGGGGGACGGCCGGGGAGCTGTTTTTT.

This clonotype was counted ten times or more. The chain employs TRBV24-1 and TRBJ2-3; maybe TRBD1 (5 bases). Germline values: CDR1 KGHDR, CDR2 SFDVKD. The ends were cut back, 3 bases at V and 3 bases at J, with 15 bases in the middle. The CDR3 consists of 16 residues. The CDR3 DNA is TGTGCCACCAGTGATCCGCAAAGGGGCTGGACAGATACGCAGTATTTT. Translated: CATSDPQRGWTDTQYF.

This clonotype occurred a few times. CDR3 region: CASSLEGQLRSPLHF. Written as DNA, the CDR3 is TGTGCCAGCAGCCTCGAGGGACAGCTACGTTCACCCCTCCACTTT. The genes are TRBV6-6 and TRBJ1-6; 7 bases agree with TRBD1. V was pared by 6 bases and J by 9 bases, with 11 bases of the junction left unmatched. Germline V gives CDR1 MNHNY, CDR2 SVGAGI (reference sequence). This CDR3 comprises 15 residues.

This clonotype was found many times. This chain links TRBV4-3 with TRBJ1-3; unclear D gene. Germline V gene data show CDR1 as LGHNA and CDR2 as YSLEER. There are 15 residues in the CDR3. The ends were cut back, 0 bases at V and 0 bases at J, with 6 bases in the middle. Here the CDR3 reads CASSQDSSSGNTIYF. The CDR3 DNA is TGCGCCAGCAGCCAAGATAGCTCCTCTGGAAACACCATATATTTT.

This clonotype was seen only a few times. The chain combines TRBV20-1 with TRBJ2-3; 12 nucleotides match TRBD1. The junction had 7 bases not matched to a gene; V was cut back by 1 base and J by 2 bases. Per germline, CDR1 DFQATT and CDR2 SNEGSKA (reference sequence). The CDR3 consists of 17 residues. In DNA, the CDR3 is TGCAGTGCTAGAGCTCCACCGGGACAGGGGGCCACAGATACGCAGTATTTT. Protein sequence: CSARAPPGQGATDTQYF.

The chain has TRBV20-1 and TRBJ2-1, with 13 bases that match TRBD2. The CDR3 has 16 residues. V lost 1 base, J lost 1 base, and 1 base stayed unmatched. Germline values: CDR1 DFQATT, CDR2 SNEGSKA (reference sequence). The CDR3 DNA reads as TGCAGTGCTAGAGCGACTAGCGGGGGGTCCTACAATGAGCAGTTCTTC. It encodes CSARATSGGSYNEQFF.

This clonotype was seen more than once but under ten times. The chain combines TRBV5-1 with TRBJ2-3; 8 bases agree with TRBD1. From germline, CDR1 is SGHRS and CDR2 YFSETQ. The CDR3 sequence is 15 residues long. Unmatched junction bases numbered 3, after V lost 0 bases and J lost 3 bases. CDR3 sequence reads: CASSLVDRETDTQYF. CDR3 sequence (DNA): TGCGCCAGCAGCTTGGTGGACAGGGAGACAGATACGCAGTATTTT.

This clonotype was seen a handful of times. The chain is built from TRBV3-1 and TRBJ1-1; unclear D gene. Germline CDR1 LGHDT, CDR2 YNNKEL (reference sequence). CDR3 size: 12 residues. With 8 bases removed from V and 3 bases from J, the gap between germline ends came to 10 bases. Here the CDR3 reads CASADTHTEAFF. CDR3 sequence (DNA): TGTGCCAGCGCCGACACCCACACTGAAGCTTTCTTT.

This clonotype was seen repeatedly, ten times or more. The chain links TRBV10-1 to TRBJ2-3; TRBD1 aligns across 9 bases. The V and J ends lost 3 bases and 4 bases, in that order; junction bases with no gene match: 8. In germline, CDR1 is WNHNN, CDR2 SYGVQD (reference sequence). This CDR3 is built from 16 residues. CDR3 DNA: TGCGCCAGCAGTGACGCCGGGACAGGGACTGCAGATACGCAGTATTTT. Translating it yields CASSDAGTGTADTQYF.